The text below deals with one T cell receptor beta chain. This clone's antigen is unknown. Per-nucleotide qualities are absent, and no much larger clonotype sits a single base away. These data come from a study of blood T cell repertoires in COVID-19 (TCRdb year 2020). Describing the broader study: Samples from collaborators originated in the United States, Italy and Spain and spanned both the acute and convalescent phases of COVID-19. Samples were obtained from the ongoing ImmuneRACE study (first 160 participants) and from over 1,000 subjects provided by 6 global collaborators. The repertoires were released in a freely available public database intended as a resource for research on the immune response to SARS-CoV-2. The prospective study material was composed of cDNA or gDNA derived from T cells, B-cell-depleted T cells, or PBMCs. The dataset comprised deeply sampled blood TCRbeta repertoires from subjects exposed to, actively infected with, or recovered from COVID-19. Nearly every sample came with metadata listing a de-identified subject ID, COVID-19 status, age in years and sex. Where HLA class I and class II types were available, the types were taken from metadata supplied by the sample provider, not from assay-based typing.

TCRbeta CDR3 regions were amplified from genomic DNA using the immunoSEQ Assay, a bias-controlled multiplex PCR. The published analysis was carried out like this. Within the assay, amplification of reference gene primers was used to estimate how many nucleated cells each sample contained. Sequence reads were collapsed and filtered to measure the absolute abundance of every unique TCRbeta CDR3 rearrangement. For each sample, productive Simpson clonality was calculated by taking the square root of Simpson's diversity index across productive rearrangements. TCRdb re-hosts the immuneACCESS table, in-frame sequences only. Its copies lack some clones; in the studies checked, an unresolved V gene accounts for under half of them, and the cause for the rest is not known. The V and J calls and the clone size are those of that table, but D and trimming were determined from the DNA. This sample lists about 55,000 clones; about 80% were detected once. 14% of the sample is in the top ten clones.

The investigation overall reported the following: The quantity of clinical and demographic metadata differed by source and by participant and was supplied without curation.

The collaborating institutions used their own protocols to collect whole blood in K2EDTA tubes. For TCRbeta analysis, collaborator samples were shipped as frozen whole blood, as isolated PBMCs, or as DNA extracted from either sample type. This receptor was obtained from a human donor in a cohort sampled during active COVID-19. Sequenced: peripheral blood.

DNA sequence: TGTGCCAGCAGCCAAGGGGCTGGGGCGTCCAATTCCTACGAGCAGTACTTC. Its protein reads: CASSQGAGASNSYEQYF. The receptor chain draws on TRBV3-1 (or the pseudogene TRBV3-2) and TRBJ2-7; tentative D gene TRBD1, with 5 bases matching. Taken from cysteine to phenylalanine, the CDR3 has 17 residues. Of all the DNA, just the CDR3 is kept, 51 bases in frame from base 1. V is clipped by 1 base and J by 1 base, and the sequence between their germline boundaries is 17 bases long. The germline V gene (reference sequence) provides CDR1 LGHDT and CDR2 YNNKEL.